The clone carrying this T cell receptor beta chain was seen repeatedly, ten times or more. The target antigen is unknown. This entry comes from a study of naive and memory T cell subsets. Four PCR rounds used nested alpha and beta constant region primers plus the SP2 primer. For blood and skin samples, reverse transcription used TCR alpha and beta constant primers. TCRdb independently ran MiXCR on the 5' RACE reads; one entry per CDR3 protein. The sample includes roughly 48,000 distinct CDR3 sequences, approximately 4.8% of them seen just once. The CDR3 loop spans 14 amino acids. Germline assignment: CDR1 SQVTM and CDR2 ANQGSEA. V was pared by 7 bases and J by 3 bases, with 16 bases between. The library had UMIs added by 3' ligation of an oligonucleotide to TCR cDNA. Whole-blood samples were over 2 ml of peripheral blood from healthy adult volunteers. General study findings and limits: This RNA-based method may be sensitive to activation-related transcript changes.

The clonotype was recovered from a female donor in good health. The chain couples TRBV29-1 to TRBJ1-5, with no clear D. DNA of the CDR3: TGCAGCGCCCGCAACGGAGGGTCCAATCAGCCCCAGCATTTT. It encodes CSARNGGSNQPQHF.